This T cell receptor (beta chain) was retrieved from a study of blood T cell repertoires in COVID-19. Study in general: The samples span acute and convalescent COVID-19 from the United States, Italy and Spain. The analysed material was cDNA or gDNA that came from T cells, B-cell-depleted T cells, or PBMCs.

Germline values: CDR1 MDHEN, CDR2 SYDVKM. The trim removed 4 bases at V and 8 bases at J, leaving 9 bases unmatched. This CDR3 comprises 15 residues. In the original analysis: For nucleated cells, counts were estimated from reference gene primer amplification. Some clones are missing from TCRdb's copy, which holds only in-frame ones; the method was immunoSEQ multiplex PCR. The V and J calls and clone size were taken over from that table, and D and trimming were inferred from the DNA. This table has 55,000 to 75,000 clones, approximately 82% appearing once. The specimen was peripheral blood. The chain links TRBV28 to TRBJ2-1, with 9 bases matching TRBD1. The sequence was collected from a man older than 75 with active COVID-19. The CDR3: CASSSHGTGQYEQFF. In nucleotides, the CDR3 is TGTGCCAGCAGTTCTCACGGGACAGGGCAATATGAGCAGTTCTTC.